This T cell receptor (beta chain) comes out of a study of T cell responses to AZD1222 COVID-19 vaccine (dated by TCRdb to the early 2020s). In the study overall: AZD1222 recipients whose second dose came at about 4 weeks and those whose second dose came at about 12 weeks were combined into one group, since spike-specific TCR depth and breadth did not differ between the two schedules. Trial participants were enrolled by age into 18-55, 56-69 and 70-plus year subgroups, with around 150, 28 and 57 TCR-sequenced participants respectively. A total of approximately 230 trial participants underwent TCR sequencing, of whom about 210 received two doses of AZD1222 and about 25 received two doses of the MenACWY control vaccine.

Germline trimming: 5 bases from V, 4 bases from J; junction bases outside gene matches: 8. For CDR1 and CDR2, the germline V gene lists KGHDR and SFDVKD. The CDR3 contains 16 residues, cysteine and phenylalanine counted. Only the CDR3 DNA is retained, 48 bases long and in frame from the first base. A note on this clone: The antigen this receptor binds is unknown. Per-base quality was not reported, and no clone a single base away is much larger than it.

The CDR3 regions of human TCRbeta chains were subjected to immunosequencing. Under the source paper's analysis protocol: Repertoire TCRs were matched against a reference library of SARS-CoV-2-specific TCRs generated with the MIRA antigen-specificity platform. Breadth was defined as the fraction of unique TCRs that were SARS-CoV-2-associated, and depth was defined as the fraction of total T cells that were SARS-CoV-2-associated. Using the MIRA data, each spike-specific TCR was assigned both to the spike region to which the TCR was reactive and to a CD4 or CD8 class. Log10-transformed breadth and depth values were compared by one-way ANOVA with Sidak's multiple comparisons tests. TCRdb retrieved this table from immuneACCESS and kept in-frame rearrangements only. Not all clones are present; in checked studies, unresolved V genes account for under half, and no reason is known for the remainder. The V and J calls and the clone size are those of that table, but D and trimming were determined from the DNA. In all, the sample holds roughly 120,000 clones, and 89% of those were seen once. Approximately 4.5% of the sample is taken by the ten largest.

Reading the label with the study, this specimen's time point is: baseline before first vaccination. Samples from vaccinated people were obtained from the UK trials COV001 and COV002, which included a single-blind randomized controlled phase 2/3 trial of AZD1222 (ChAdOx1 nCoV-19) in healthy adults. For TCRbeta chain sequencing, PBMC samples were collected from trial participants at day 0 and at day 28 after the second dose. On the study overall, not on this receptor specifically: Because no day 14 peak-response samples were available, the repertoires could be characterized only after the peak T cell response. CD4 TCRs associated with the vaccine covered the entire spike protein, and the dominant responses were in regions 160-218 and 743-854. Spike-specific TCR breadth and depth rose significantly after two AZD1222 doses compared with day 0 and with MenACWY recipients. Conclusions about previously exposed vaccinees are limited because only five to seven AZD1222 recipients were SARS-CoV-2 seropositive at baseline. Nearly half of unique spike-specific TCRs reportedly recognized epitopes outside regions mutated in the B.1.351 and B.1.1.7 variants. The 56-69-year group was small, and its depth increase did not reach significance, likely because of low power. Participants were mostly white British and included more females than males, and it was suggested by the authors that clonal diversity may have been underestimated.

The chain couples TRBV24-1 to TRBJ2-5, with 11 bases in between that match TRBD2. The TCR comes from an adult in good health. The sample in question was peripheral blood, obtained on day 0 of AZD1222 vaccination. The CDR3 reads CATSGSLAGGRETQYF. The sequence in DNA is TGTGCCACCAGTGGATCGCTAGCGGGAGGTCGAGAGACCCAGTACTTC.